This T cell receptor beta chain was observed in a study of radiation and T cells in renal cell carcinoma. A word on this clone: Its antigen is not known.

This CDR3 spans 13 amino acids. V shed 8 bases, J shed 5 bases, and the junction held 6 bases outside the gene matches. The V gene's germline CDR1 is ENHRY and CDR2 SYGVKD. Described treatment: treatment-naive control, cytoreductive nephrectomy. The patient's renal cell carcinoma had clear cell pathology. Whole-study results and caveats: Irradiated tumors had higher TCR clonality than control tumors. Only small tumor regions of 0.85 to 1 g were sampled.

Sequencing was performed with immunoSEQ multiplex PCR; in TCRdb, only in-frame clones are kept and a portion is missing. There are 18,000 or so clones in the sample; over 50% occur only once, and roughly 30% lies in the top ten. The TCR was taken from a man aged 50 to 59 with renal cell carcinoma. The V and J genes are TRBV10-3 and TRBJ2-5; 9 bases line up with TRBD1. Source: tumor tissue, taken from a patient whose treatment was nephrectomy without radiotherapy. The CDR3 DNA is TGTGCCATCGCGGACAGGGGCAGGGAGACCCAGTACTTC. This gives the protein CAIADRGRETQYF.